This TCR beta chain was recovered during a study of blood T cell repertoires in COVID-19. Study-wide context: Nucleic acid was either cDNA or gDNA, and it came from T cells, B-cell-depleted T cells, or PBMCs.

Per the study methods: Amplification of reference gene primers provided the estimated nucleated cell counts. Clones were read by immunoSEQ multiplex PCR, and TCRdb kept only the in-frame ones, dropping some. V and J calls and clone size are as listed in that table; D and trimming were resolved from the DNA. Of a few hundred thousand clones listed, just under 85% are singletons. This CDR3 comprises 12 residues. V lost 4 bases and J 5 bases, leaving 10 bases between the germline ends. Germline assignment: CDR1 SGHDT and CDR2 YYEEEE. This clone was counted a single time. This clonotype was sampled from an older man with acute or convalescent COVID-19. The sample consisted of peripheral blood. This sequence joins TRBV5-6 and TRBJ2-7; possibly TRBD2 for D (5 bases). DNA of the CDR3: TGTGCCAGCAGCGCCCTCGGGAACGAGCAGTACTTC. Its translation is CASSALGNEQYF.